The following is a T cell receptor (beta chain) sequence with its context. Its antigen is currently unknown. The data belong to a study of beta chain features in type 1 diabetes. Findings of the study overall: Reduced insertions and increased deletions marked VDJ junctions in type 1 diabetes patients.

V was pared by 3 bases and J by 0 bases, with 17 bases between. The CDR3 totals 17 residues. The germline V gene has CDR1 LNHDA and CDR2 SQIVND (reference sequence). Sequenced material consisted of expressed TCRB transcripts (all of the isolated RNA was reverse transcribed). Using immunoSEQ multiplex PCR, the repertoire was profiled, and TCRdb retains in-frame clones only, with some absent. The data contain almost 350,000 clones, roughly 8% of them singletons. The chain is built from TRBV19 and TRBJ1-1; the D gene is possibly TRBD1 (6 bases). The sequencing sample was made of central memory CD4+ T cells from blood. This sequence was found in a woman under 30 in good health. The CDR3 region has the DNA TGTGCCAGTAGTATCGGGGGGCTACAGGGACTGAACACTGAAGCTTTCTTT. This gives the protein CASSIGGLQGLNTEAFF.